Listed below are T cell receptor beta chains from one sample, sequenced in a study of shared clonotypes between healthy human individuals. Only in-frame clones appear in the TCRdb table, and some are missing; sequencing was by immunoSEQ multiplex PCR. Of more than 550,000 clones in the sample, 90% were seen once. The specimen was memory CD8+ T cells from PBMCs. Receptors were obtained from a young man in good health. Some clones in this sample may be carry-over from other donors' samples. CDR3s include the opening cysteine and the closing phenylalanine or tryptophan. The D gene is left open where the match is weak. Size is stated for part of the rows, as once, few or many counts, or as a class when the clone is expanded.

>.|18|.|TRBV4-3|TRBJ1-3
TGCGCCAGCAGCCAAGATAGGGTAACAGGGTTGAGGGGAAACACCATATATTTT
CASSQDRVTGLRGNTIYF
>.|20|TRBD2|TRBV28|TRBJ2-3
TGTGCCAGCAGTTCCCCCCCAAAAGGACTAGCGGACTTTTACACAGATACGCAGTATTTT
CASSSPPKGLADFYTDTQYF
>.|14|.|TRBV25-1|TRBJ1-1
TGTGCCAGCAGCACAGGGACGCTGAACACTGAAGCTTTCTTT
CASSTGTLNTEAFF
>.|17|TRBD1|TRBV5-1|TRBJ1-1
TGCGCCAGCAGCTTGGCCGGGACAGGGACCTTGAGGGGTGAAGCTTTCTTT
CASSLAGTGTLRGEAFF
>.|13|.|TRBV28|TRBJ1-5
TGTGCCAGCGACATAACCCGCAATCAGCCCCAGCATTTT
CASDITRNQPQHF
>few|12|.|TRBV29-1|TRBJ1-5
TGCAGCCCGGACGGGAAGGGACAGCCCCAGCATTTT
CSPDGKGQPQHF
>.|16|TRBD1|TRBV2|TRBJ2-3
TGTGCCAGCAGCATCGGACAGGGGGCGAGCACAGATACGCAGTATTTT
CASSIGQGASTDTQYF
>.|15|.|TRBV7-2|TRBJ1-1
TGTGCCAGCAGCTTTGCCGGGACGGGGAACACTGAAGCTTTCTTT
CASSFAGTGNTEAFF
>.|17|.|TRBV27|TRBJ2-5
TGTGCCAGCAGCAGAATATCACCAGGATTTGACAGAGAGACCCAGTACTTC
CASSRISPGFDRETQYF
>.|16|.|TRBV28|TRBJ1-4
TGTGCCAGCAGTTTATCTCTATTGCAGCTTAATGAAAAACTGTTTTTT
CASSLSLLQLNEKLFF
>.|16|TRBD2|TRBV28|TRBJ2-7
TGTGCCAGCACCCCCGGGGAGGGACTAGCGGGAGGAGAGCAGTACTTC
CASTPGEGLAGGEQYF
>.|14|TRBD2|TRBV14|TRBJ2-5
TGTGCCAGCAGCGCCGGGACTAGTTTGGAGACCCAGTACTTC
CASSAGTSLETQYF
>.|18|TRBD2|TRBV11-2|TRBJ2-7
TGTGCCAGCAGCTTGGGACCTCCGGGACTAGGGAGCTCCTACGAGCAGTACTTC
CASSLGPPGLGSSYEQYF
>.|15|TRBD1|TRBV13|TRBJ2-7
TGTGCCAGCAGCTCCCCATTAGGGGGCAACTACGAGCAGTACTTC
CASSSPLGGNYEQYF
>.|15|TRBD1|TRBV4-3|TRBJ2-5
TGCGCCAGCAGCCAAGGGACAGGTCGCCAAGAGACCCAGTACTTC
CASSQGTGRQETQYF
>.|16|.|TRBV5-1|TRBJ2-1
TGCGCATCGGACGAGGGGGGACCAAGCTCCTACAATGAGCAGTTCTTC
CASDEGGPSSYNEQFF
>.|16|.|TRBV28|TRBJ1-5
TGTGCCAGCAGCCCCCCGGTCGGGGGTCGCAATCAGCCCCAGCATTTT
CASSPPVGGRNQPQHF
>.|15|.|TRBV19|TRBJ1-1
TGTGCCAGTAGACCATTCTTTGCAGAGGACACTGAAGCTTTCTTT
CASRPFFAEDTEAFF
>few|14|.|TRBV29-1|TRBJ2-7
TGCAGCGTTGACCGGGACGGATCCTCCTACGAGCAGTACTTC
CSVDRDGSSYEQYF
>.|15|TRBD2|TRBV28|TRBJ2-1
TGTGCCAGCAGTTTCGGGACTAGCAGATACAATGAGCAGTTCTTC
CASSFGTSRYNEQFF
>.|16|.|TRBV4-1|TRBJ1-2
TGCGCCAGCAGCCTCTCCCCGGCGGGCCAAAACTATGGCTACACCTTC
CASSLSPAGQNYGYTF
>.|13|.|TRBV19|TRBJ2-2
TGTGCCAGTAGTATTTCCGGGACCGGGGAGCTGTTTTTT
CASSISGTGELFF
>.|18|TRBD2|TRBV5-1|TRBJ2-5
TGCGCCAGCAGCTTGGGAACTAGCGCCCATAATTCGCGGGAGACCCAGTACTTC
CASSLGTSAHNSRETQYF
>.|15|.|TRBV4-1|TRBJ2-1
TGCGCCAGCAGCCCTCTCGGGCTTTCCTACAATGAGCAGTTCTTC
CASSPLGLSYNEQFF
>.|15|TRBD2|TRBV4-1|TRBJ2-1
TGCGCCAGCAGCTTCCGTCCACTAGCGTTCAATGAGCAGTTCTTC
CASSFRPLAFNEQFF
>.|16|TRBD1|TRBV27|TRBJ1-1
TGTGCCAGCAGTTTATTTGATCCAGGGGGCTTAACTGAAGCTTTCTTT
CASSLFDPGGLTEAFF
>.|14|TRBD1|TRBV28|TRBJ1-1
TGTGCCAGCACGGACAGGGGGCAGGGCACTGAAGCTTTCTTT
CASTDRGQGTEAFF
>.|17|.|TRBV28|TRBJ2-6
TGTGCCAGCAGTGCCACCGAACTCCGCTCTGGGGCCAACGTCCTGACTTTC
CASSATELRSGANVLTF